This TCR beta chain was sequenced for a study of CD8+CD57+ T cells in acquired aplastic anemia (dated by TCRdb to the late 2010s). Describing the broader study: A mean of about 3 ug of DNA, ranging from roughly 0.2 to 27.4 ug, was extracted from sorted CD4+ and CD8+ cells. An average of roughly 9.8 million reads for CD4+ cells and approximately 11 million reads for CD8+ cells was obtained from healthy donor samples.

In this study, sorted CD4+ and CD8+ T cells from the blood of healthy subjects and of severe aplastic anemia patients had their TCR repertoires deep-sequenced. Ficoll-Paque density gradient centrifugation was used to isolate peripheral blood mononuclear cells. Before DNA extraction, CD4+ and CD8+ T cells were sorted with FACS or magnetic beads. The paper as a whole reports these results and caveats: About 29 CD8+ CDR3 sequences were found to be shared between patients and controls, but these sequences appeared to be highly expressed in patients and within the immunodominant clones of the patients. Patients and healthy controls showed no significant difference in CD8+ Simpson's diversity (P=0.060).

The CDR3 measures 15 amino acids from cysteine to phenylalanine. Just the 45-base CDR3 DNA is kept, in frame starting at base 1. CDR1 and CDR2 were assigned from the germline V gene as SGHTS and YDEGEE. V is cut back by 0 bases and J by 5 bases, with 6 bases in the junction unmatched. In regard to this clonotype: No antigen is known for it. There are no base qualities to consult, and no much larger clone falls within one base.

TCR beta VDJ combination and CDR3 sequence profiling used genomic DNA as the template. TCR repertoire sequencing was run on an Illumina HiSeq 2000. As for the original processing: Repertoires were assessed using TRBV/TRBJ rearrangement plots, CDR3 size and DJ length profiles, and Simpson's diversity index. The most abundant DNA sequence in the deep sequencing data was taken as the immunodominant clone. CDR3 amino acid sequences were screened for sharing across subjects and compared with published repertoires and the VDJdb database. TCRdb itself trimmed the public reads at Q25 with fastp, ran MiXCR and retained productive beta chains. Duplicate CDR3 protein sequences are folded into a single record with the most common DNA and genes. The V and J calls and clone size are TCRdb's, not the authors'. This sample comprises some 190,000 distinct CDR3 sequences, around half of them detected only once. 2.5% to 3.5% of the sample is in the top ten clones.

Sequencing input: sorted CD4+, CD8+, or CD8+CD57+ T cells (not recorded which) from PBMCs. This chain is built from TRBV5-8 and TRBJ2-7, with 9 bases aligning to TRBD2. The receptor was derived from a human donor in good health. The sequenced DNA is TGTGCCAGCAGCTTGGCGGGTAGCGGGAGCAACGAGCAGTACTTC. Its product reads: CASSLAGSGSNEQYF.